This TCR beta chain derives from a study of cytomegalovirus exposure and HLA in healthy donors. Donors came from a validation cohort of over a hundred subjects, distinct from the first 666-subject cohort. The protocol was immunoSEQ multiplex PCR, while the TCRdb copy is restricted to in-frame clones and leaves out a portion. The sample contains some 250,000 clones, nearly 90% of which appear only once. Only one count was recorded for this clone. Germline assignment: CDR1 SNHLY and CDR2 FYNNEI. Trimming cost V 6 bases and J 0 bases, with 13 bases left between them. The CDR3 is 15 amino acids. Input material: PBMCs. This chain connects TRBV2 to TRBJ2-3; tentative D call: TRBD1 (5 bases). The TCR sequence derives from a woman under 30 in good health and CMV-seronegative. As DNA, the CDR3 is TGTGCCAGCAGAAGGGGTGAAATTAGCACAGATACGCAGTATTTT. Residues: CASRRGEISTDTQYF.